This T cell receptor beta chain was retrieved from a study of blood T cell repertoires in COVID-19. Across the whole study: COVID-19 samples from acute and convalescent phases originated in the United States, Italy and Spain. PBMCs, B-cell-depleted T cells, or T cells provided the cDNA or gDNA that made up the material.

Original processing methods: Researchers report that nucleated cell counts were estimated from reference gene primer amplification. Sequencing used immunoSEQ multiplex PCR; TCRdb keeps in-frame clones, though not all of them. V, J and clone size reflect that table, while D and trimming were determined from the DNA. The table lists about 30,000 clones, over 75% of them singletons. Germline V gene data show CDR1 as MRHNA and CDR2 as SNTAGT. With 0 bases removed from V and 0 bases from J, the gap between germline ends came to 9 bases. CDR3 length equals 16 residues. This chain joins TRBV6-4 and TRBJ2-1; D unresolved. Sequencing used peripheral blood. This clonotype was obtained from a man between 60 and 75 years old with active COVID-19. This CDR3 is CASSDSLRGSYNEQFF. DNA of the CDR3: TGTGCCAGCAGTGACTCCCTTCGCGGCTCCTACAATGAGCAGTTCTTC.